These 27 T cell receptor beta chains originate from one sample sequenced in a study of blood T cell repertoires in COVID-19. Measured with immunoSEQ multiplex PCR; TCRdb has only the in-frame clones, and not every one. The sample lists roughly 380,000 clones; about 88% were seen once. Sample: peripheral blood. These receptors all come from a woman aged 40 to 49 with COVID-19, enrolled during active disease.

This chain links TRBV7-3 with TRBJ1-1, with D maybe TRBD1 (5 bases). Germline values: CDR1 SGHTA, CDR2 FQGTGA. This CDR3 region has 16 residues. Trimming took 3 bases from V and 3 from J, leaving 17 bases between them. The CDR3 region is CASSFAPRATDTEAFF. CDR3 DNA: TGTGCCAGCAGCTTTGCCCCTCGCGCGACAGACACTGAAGCTTTCTTT.

This chain connects TRBV9 to TRBJ2-2, with D perhaps matching TRBD1 (6 bases). CDR1 is SGDLS and CDR2 is YYNGEE in the germline V gene. The length of the CDR3 is 16 residues. V was shortened by 3 bases and J by 4 bases, with 16 bases between the two germline ends. The CDR3 nucleotides are TGTGCCAGCAGCGCCACCACAGGGACGACCACCGGGGAGCTGTTTTTT. It codes for CASSATTGTTTGELFF.

The chain is built from TRBV29-1 and TRBJ1-1; D is unresolved. Germline V gene sequence: CDR1 SQVTM, CDR2 ANQGSEA. V lost 3 bases to trimming and J lost 1 base, with 18 bases between them. This CDR3 has 16 residues. CDR3 sequence: CSVEGRHRQKNTEAFF. The CDR3 bases are TGCAGCGTTGAGGGCCGACATCGCCAAAAGAACACTGAAGCTTTCTTT.

This chain connects TRBV10-3 to TRBJ2-3; 8 bases are a match to TRBD1. CDR3 length: 15 residues. CDR1 and CDR2 (germline): ENHRY, SYGVKD. Trimming removed 6 bases from V and 0 bases from J; junction bases left unmatched: 5. The CDR3 DNA is TGTGCCATCAGGACGACAGGGGTCAGCACAGATACGCAGTATTTT. This codes for CAIRTTGVSTDTQYF.

The chain has TRBV15 and TRBJ2-7, with D maybe TRBD1 (6 bases). In germline, CDR1 is LNHNV, CDR2 YYDKDF (reference sequence). The CDR3 is 19 amino acids. V was trimmed by 3 bases and J by 1 base, leaving 25 bases between them. CDR3 nucleotide sequence: TGTGCCACCAGCAGCCCTCGGGACATACTGAAAAAAGGTTCCTACGAGCAGTACTTC. Translated: CATSSPRDILKKGSYEQYF.

J is TRBJ2-2 and V is TRBV28; 11 nucleotides align to TRBD2. This CDR3 is 17 amino acids long. Germline values: CDR1 MDHEN, CDR2 SYDVKM. Losses at the gene ends were 6 bases for V and 8 bases for J; bases not matched to a gene: 14. The CDR3 protein is CASRPLGGLAEAGELFF. The CDR3 region has the DNA TGTGCCAGCAGACCTTTAGGGGGACTAGCGGAAGCAGGGGAGCTGTTTTTT. Full variable domain (outside the CDR3, taken from reference TRBV28 and TRBJ2-2): DVKVTQSSRYLVKRTGEKVFLECVQDMDHENMFWYRQDPGLGLRLIYFSYDVKMKEKGDIPEGYSVSREKKERFSLILESASTNQTSMYLCASRPLGGLAEAGELFFGEGSRLTVL.

The rearrangement uses TRBV29-1 and TRBJ2-7, with D possibly TRBD1 on 7 matching bases. Germline V CDR1 and CDR2: SQVTM, ANQGSEA. There are 15 residues in the CDR3. V lost 5 bases and J 6 bases, leaving 23 bases between the germline ends. DNA for the CDR3: TGCAGCGTTAGTCACAGGGGACCGGGAGTCGGCGAGCAGTACTTC. Encoded protein: CSVSHRGPGVGEQYF.

This sequence joins TRBV2 and TRBJ1-4; D might be TRBD1 (6 bases). The CDR3 is 14 amino acids. The germline CDR1 and CDR2 sequences are SNHLY and FYNNEI. V was clipped by 5 bases and J by 2 bases, with 9 bases between them. The CDR3 loop reads CASSRQGTNEKLFF. Written as DNA, the CDR3 is TGTGCCAGCAGTCGGCAGGGGACTAATGAAAAACTGTTTTTT.

The chain uses TRBV7-3 and TRBJ2-3; D is perhaps TRBD2 (6 bases). This CDR3 spans 17 amino acids. Germline-derived CDR1 and CDR2 are SGHTA and FQGTGA. V was cut by 3 bases and J by 0 bases, with 16 bases left in between. In DNA form, the CDR3 reads TGTGCCAGCAGCTTGGGGGGACGTCTAACTAGCACAGATACGCAGTATTTT. This gives the protein CASSLGGRLTSTDTQYF. Combining the CDR3 with reference TRBV7-3 and TRBJ2-3 gives the whole variable domain GAGVSQTPSNKVTEKGKYVELRCDPISGHTALYWYRQSLGQGPEFLIYFQGTGAADDSGLPNDRFFAVRPEGSVSTLKIQRTERGDSAVYLCASSLGGRLTSTDTQYFGPGTRLTVL.

V is TRBV7-6 and J is TRBJ2-2; 9 bases map to TRBD1. CDR1 and CDR2 from the germline V gene are SGHVS and FNYEAQ. The CDR3 runs to 17 residues. J lost 5 bases, V lost 5 bases, and 12 bases had no gene match. The CDR3 spells CASSDRPWDRVTGELFF. In DNA, the CDR3 is TGTGCCAGCAGCGACCGACCCTGGGACAGGGTAACCGGGGAGCTGTTTTTT.

The chain carries TRBV27 and TRBJ1-1; 9 bases match TRBD1. V was clipped by 5 bases and J by 4 bases; unmatched bases: 8. The CDR3 contains 15 residues. In germline, CDR1 is MNHEY, CDR2 SMNVEV (reference sequence). The CDR3 loop is CASSPQGAMGTEAFF. DNA of the CDR3: TGTGCCAGCAGTCCACAGGGGGCAATGGGCACTGAAGCTTTCTTT.

The chain joins TRBV3-1 (or the pseudogene TRBV3-2) to TRBJ2-5; D possibly corresponds to TRBD1 (7 bases). Germline CDR1 is LGHDT and CDR2 is YNNKEL (reference sequence). The CDR3 covers 15 residues. V was clipped by 4 bases and J by 6 bases, with 18 bases between them. CDR3 DNA: TGTGCCAGCAGCCTCTCGGAGGGGGCGGGGAAGACCCAGTACTTC. It is translated as CASSLSEGAGKTQYF.

The chain combines TRBV2 with TRBJ2-7, with D possibly matching TRBD2 (5 bases). The CDR3 contains 12 residues. Between the trimmed V and J ends, which lost 11 bases and 3 bases, there was a span of 14 bases. Germline V gene data show CDR1 as SNHLY and CDR2 as FYNNEI. The CDR3 bases are TGTGCCGCCGGGCAGGAGGTCTACGAGCAGTACTTC. Translation gives CAAGQEVYEQYF.

The chain has TRBV4-3 and TRBJ1-5, with 12 bases aligning to TRBD1. The CDR3 has 20 residues. The junction had 12 bases not matched to a gene; V was cut back by 1 base and J by 2 bases. CDR1 and CDR2 (germline): LGHNA, YSLEER. The CDR3 sequence: CASSQARWVGTGGGNQPQHF. The CDR3 nucleotides are TGCGCCAGCAGCCAAGCGAGGTGGGTTGGGACAGGGGGCGGCAATCAGCCCCAGCATTTT.

DNA for the CDR3: TGTGCCAGCTCGAGCCCGGGGGGGCGGAACGAGCAGTACTTC. This gives the protein CASSSPGGRNEQYF. This chain links TRBV7-6 with TRBJ2-7; 8 bases align to TRBD2. Losses at the gene ends were 8 bases for V and 5 bases for J; bases not matched to a gene: 11. Germline CDR1 SGHVS, CDR2 FNYEAQ. There are 14 residues in the CDR3.

This chain connects TRBV5-5 to TRBJ1-3; D unclear. Germline CDR1 and CDR2: SGHKS and YYEKEE (reference sequence). Trimming removed 5 bases from V and 4 bases from J, with 16 bases in between. The CDR3 runs to 15 residues. The DNA of the CDR3 is TGTGCCAGCAGTAAGCCAGCGAACCAAGGAAACACCATATATTTT. Its protein is CASSKPANQGNTIYF.

J is TRBJ2-3 and V is TRBV6-5; 8 bases are a match to TRBD2. J was trimmed by 4 bases and V by 3 bases; bases with no gene match: 6. This CDR3 region has 15 residues. Germline V gene data show CDR1 as MNHEY and CDR2 as SVGAGI. CDR3 nucleotide sequence: TGTGCCAGCAGTTATTTCGGGGGGGGCGCAGATACGCAGTATTTT. This encodes CASSYFGGGADTQYF.

Only one count was recorded for this clone. The V gene is TRBV6-6, the J gene TRBJ1-5, with 7 bases matching TRBD1. Looked up from germline, CDR1 is MNHNY and CDR2 is SVGAGI (reference sequence). The CDR3 runs 14 residues. V shed 5 bases, J shed 6 bases, and the junction held 7 bases outside the gene matches. CDR3 sequence reads: CASSTLQGSQPQHF. The CDR3, as DNA: TGTGCCAGCAGTACGTTACAGGGGTCTCAGCCCCAGCATTTT.

The V call is TRBV27, the J call TRBJ2-1, with TRBD2 matching over 7 bases. V lost 6 bases and J lost 0; bases outside the gene matches: 5. CDR1 and CDR2 from the germline V gene are MNHEY and SMNVEV (reference sequence). This CDR3 region has 15 residues. Here the CDR3 reads CASRGGLGSYNEQFF. The CDR3, as DNA: TGTGCCAGCAGGGGAGGACTAGGCTCCTACAATGAGCAGTTCTTC.

The V call is TRBV6-5, the J call TRBJ1-2; 9 bases are shared with TRBD1. V lost 5 bases to trimming and J lost 7 bases; unmatched junction nucleotides: 5. Germline assignment: CDR1 MNHEY and CDR2 SVGAGI. The CDR3 is 13 amino acids. In DNA form, the CDR3 reads TGTGCCAGCAGTCGGGACAGGGAAAGTGGCTACACCTTC. This encodes CASSRDRESGYTF.

This clone was counted once. The chain uses TRBV7-3 and TRBJ2-3; D is possibly TRBD2 (6 bases). Germline loops: CDR1 SGHTA, CDR2 FQGTGA. Trimming removed 5 bases from V and 4 bases from J, with 10 bases in between. The CDR3 extends over 13 amino acids. As DNA, the CDR3 is TGTGCCAGCAGCAGACTAGGCCCAGATACGCAGTATTTT. It codes for CASSRLGPDTQYF.

The chain has TRBV4-1 and TRBJ1-1; the match to TRBD1 covers 8 bases. J was trimmed by 8 bases and V by 6 bases; bases with no gene match: 17. The CDR3 is made up of 16 amino acids. From germline, CDR1 is MGHRA and CDR2 YSYEKL. CDR3 protein: CASRDVTGVIKAEAFF. The CDR3 DNA reads as TGCGCCAGCAGGGATGTGACAGGGGTTATTAAAGCCGAAGCTTTCTTT.

V gene TRBV30 combines with J gene TRBJ2-3, with a weak D call TRBD1 (5 bases). Trimming shortened V by 4 bases and J by 3 bases, and 11 bases separated the two germline ends. The CDR3 is 13 amino acids. The V gene's germline CDR1 is GTSNPN and CDR2 SVGIG (reference sequence). CDR3 in amino acids: CAWTERQTDTQYF. The CDR3 DNA reads TGTGCCTGGACTGAACGACAGACAGATACGCAGTATTTT.

The chain has TRBV3-1 (or the pseudogene TRBV3-2) and TRBJ2-7; no firm D call. Deletions cut 0 bases from V and 7 bases from J, with 16 bases between. This CDR3 spans 15 amino acids. Germline V gives CDR1 LGHDT, CDR2 YNNKEL (reference sequence). The CDR3 is CASSQDWPELEEQYF. In DNA, the CDR3 is TGTGCCAGCAGCCAAGATTGGCCTGAGCTAGAGGAGCAGTACTTC.

The chain recombines TRBV5-8 with TRBJ2-7, with 9 bases fitting TRBD1. Trimming at V came to 5 bases and at J to 6 bases, leaving 12 bases not matched to a gene. The V gene's germline CDR1 is SGHTS and CDR2 YDEGEE. This CDR3 is 15 amino acids long. The CDR3 sequence is CASRLPGTGFIEQYF. The CDR3 DNA reads TGTGCCAGCAGGTTACCCGGGACAGGGTTCATCGAGCAGTACTTC.

This sequence joins TRBV9 and TRBJ1-6; 11 bases map to TRBD1. In germline, CDR1 is SGDLS, CDR2 YYNGEE. The CDR3 sequence is 16 residues long. The trim removed 4 bases at V and 6 bases at J, leaving 6 bases unmatched. CDR3: CASSPGTGGSNSPLHF. As DNA, the CDR3 is TGTGCCAGCAGCCCAGGGACAGGGGGTAGTAATTCACCCCTCCACTTT.

The chain recombines TRBV5-4 with TRBJ1-6, with 7 bases aligning to TRBD1. Germline CDR1 and CDR2: SGHNT and YYREEE (reference sequence). The CDR3 loop spans 14 amino acids. V was pared by 0 bases and J by 7 bases, with 1 base of the junction left unmatched. The DNA of the CDR3 is TGTGCCAGCAGCTTGGAGACAGGGAATTCACCCCTCCACTTT. Its translation is CASSLETGNSPLHF.